The 11 T cell receptor beta chains below were found in one sample sequenced in a study of OX40 agonist ivuxolimab in advanced cancers. Some clones are missing from TCRdb's copy, which holds only in-frame ones; the method was immunoSEQ multiplex PCR. Here the sample spans tens of thousands of clones, roughly 80% being singletons. This specimen was CD4+ or CD8+ T cells sorted from blood, taken in a trial of the OX40 agonist ivuxolimab. Every receptor here comes from an adult with an advanced solid tumor such as melanoma, head and neck, liver or kidney cancer.

V gene TRBV9 combines with J gene TRBJ2-1; 8 bases match TRBD2. The CDR3 is 18 amino acids. V gave up 0 bases and J gave up 0 bases; unmatched junction bases: 8. CDR1 and CDR2 (germline): SGDLS, YYNGEE. The CDR3 coding sequence is TGTGCCAGCAGCGTAGCTTGGGGTAGCGGGGCCTCCTACAATGAGCAGTTCTTC. This translates into CASSVAWGSGASYNEQFF.

The V gene is TRBV6-5, the J gene TRBJ2-5, with 7 bases that match TRBD1. TRBJ2-7 explains the end of the DNA better; the J call may be wrong. Germline CDR1 is MNHEY and CDR2 is SVGAGI. CDR3 length: 14 amino acids. DNA for the CDR3: TGTGCCAGCAGTTATCTCCGACAGGGCCACGAGCAGTACTTC. Translated, it gives CASSYLRQGHEQYF.

V and J are TRBV7-2 and TRBJ2-7, with D perhaps TRBD1 (5 bases). CDR1 is SGHTA and CDR2 is FQGNSA in the germline V gene. Trimming left V 5 bases short and J 4 bases short, with 15 bases between. This CDR3 has 14 residues. The CDR3 reads CASSPQGFRYEQYF. The DNA for the CDR3 is TGTGCCAGCAGCCCTCAGGGTTTTAGGTACGAGCAGTACTTC.

The rearrangement uses TRBV7-9 and TRBJ1-1, with 8 bases fitting TRBD1. Germline trimming cut 3 bases from V and 1 base from J; bases unmatched to any gene: 7. The CDR3 runs 16 residues. CDR1 and CDR2 (germline): SEHNR, FQNEAQ (reference sequence). The CDR3 nucleotides are TGTGCCAGCAGCTTCCTACAGGGGGGGCCGAACACTGAAGCTTTCTTT. This encodes CASSFLQGGPNTEAFF.

This sequence joins TRBV7-9 and TRBJ2-7; D is uncertain. V lost 5 bases and J lost 0, with 8 bases in between. Germline CDR1 is SEHNR and CDR2 is FQNEAQ (reference sequence). The CDR3 spans 13 residues. The CDR3 sequence: CASSLASSYEQYF. In DNA form, the CDR3 reads TGTGCCAGCAGCCTCGCGTCCTCCTACGAGCAGTACTTC. The whole variable domain, filled in from reference TRBV7-9 and TRBJ2-7, reads DTGVSQNPRHKITKRGQNVTFRCDPISEHNRLYWYRQTLGQGPEFLTYFQNEAQLEKSRLLSDRFSAERPKGSFSTLEIQRTEQGDSAMYLCASSLASSYEQYFGPGTRLTVT.

The V call is TRBV15, the J call TRBJ2-1; tentatively, D is TRBD2 (5 bases). In germline, CDR1 is LNHNV, CDR2 YYDKDF (reference sequence). Trimming removed 6 bases from V and 0 bases from J, with 18 bases in between. CDR3 size: 17 residues. For the CDR3, the DNA is TGTGCCACCAGTCAAGATGGGCGGGTCTCCTCCTACAATGAGCAGTTCTTC. This gives the protein CATSQDGRVSSYNEQFF.

The chain uses TRBV6-1 and TRBJ2-7, with D tentatively TRBD1 (8 bases). The CDR3 has 17 amino acids. Germline-derived CDR1 and CDR2 are MNHNS and SASEGT. V lost 4 bases, J lost 3 bases, and 22 bases lay in between. CDR3 loop: CASSVRQGTIGRYEQYF. Written as DNA, the CDR3 is TGTGCCAGCAGTGTAAGACAGGGGACTATCGGACGCTACGAGCAGTACTTC.

The J gene is TRBJ1-3, the V gene TRBV5-6, with unresolved D. Trimming pared 2 bases from V and 0 bases from J, leaving 12 bases between. CDR3 length equals 16 residues. The germline gives CDR1 SGHDT, CDR2 YYEEEE. The CDR3 here is CASSFGPRASGNTIYF. The CDR3 DNA reads as TGTGCCAGCAGCTTCGGTCCAAGGGCCTCTGGAAACACCATATATTTT.

J is TRBJ2-1 and V is TRBV5-4; D possibly corresponds to TRBD2 (6 bases). The germline CDR1 and CDR2 sequences are SGHNT and YYREEE (reference sequence). Trimming took 4 bases from V and 3 from J, leaving 17 bases between them. The CDR3 is 16 residues long. The DNA of the CDR3 is TGTGCCAGCAGCCCCCCCGGGACTGACTACTACAATGAGCAGTTCTTC. This sequence encodes CASSPPGTDYYNEQFF.

CDR3 residues: CASSQDGLNYGYTF. The CDR3 DNA reads as TGCGCCAGCAGCCAGGACGGACTAAACTATGGCTACACCTTC. The chain uses TRBV5-1 and TRBJ1-2; D is unclear. V was trimmed by 4 bases and J by 2 bases, leaving 12 bases between them. CDR3 length equals 14 residues. Germline V gene data show CDR1 as SGHRS and CDR2 as YFSETQ.

The chain is built from TRBV5-1 and TRBJ2-2, with D uncertain. The CDR3 covers 11 residues. Trimming removed 7 bases from V and 4 bases from J, with 5 bases in between. Per germline, CDR1 SGHRS and CDR2 YFSETQ. This CDR3 reads CASRGTGELFF. As DNA, the CDR3 is TGCGCCAGCCGCGGCACCGGGGAGCTGTTTTTT.